The source of this T cell receptor beta chain is a study of cytomegalovirus exposure and HLA in healthy donors. Study summary: In terms of ancestry, the Caucasian-associated cluster contained about 80% of the roughly 360 genotyped donors.

The germline V gene has CDR1 MNHEY and CDR2 SMNVEV (reference sequence). Losses at the gene ends were 3 bases for V and 0 bases for J; bases not matched to a gene: 19. The length of the CDR3 is 21 residues. Whole-study findings and limits: Immune exposure information comprised only CMV serostatus. Reportedly, diagnosis of cytomegalovirus status by the classifier showed high specificity and sensitivity.

60 Vbeta and 13 Jbeta primers were used in PCR. Assay used: immunoSEQ multiplex PCR; TCRdb lists only in-frame clones, some missing. This repertoire shows fewer than 150,000 clones, roughly 80% found once; its top ten account for about 5.3%. As for this clone: Antigen: not known.

The TCR was taken from a woman aged 50 to 65 in good health and CMV-seronegative. Sequenced input: PBMCs. This chain connects TRBV27 to TRBJ2-1; 8 nucleotides agree with TRBD2. The CDR3 DNA follows: TGTGCCAGCAGTTTCCCCTCACCCTCAGCGGGGGAGCTTAGCTCCTACAATGAGCAGTTCTTC. Its protein product is CASSFPSPSAGELSSYNEQFF.